The 27 T cell receptor beta chains given below trace back to one sample, sequenced in a study of cytomegalovirus exposure and HLA in healthy donors. Libraries were prepared by immunoSEQ multiplex PCR; TCRdb keeps only in-frame clonotypes and omits some of them. Of approximately 160,000 clones listed, about 90% are singletons. Sequencing was performed on PBMCs. The source is a woman between 18 and 29 years old in good health and CMV-seropositive.

V usage is TRBV7-9 and J usage is TRBJ2-7; 8 bases align to TRBD2. Looked up from germline, CDR1 is SEHNR and CDR2 is FQNEAQ (reference sequence). Trimming took 4 bases from V and 3 from J; bases not matched to a gene: 17. The CDR3 has 18 amino acids. The CDR3 here is CASSSLSGREGLLYEQYF. The CDR3 nucleotides read TGTGCCAGCAGCTCTTTATCTGGACGGGAGGGCCTCCTCTACGAGCAGTACTTC. Looking up the rest from reference TRBV7-9 and TRBJ2-7 gives the full variable domain: DTGVSQNPRHKITKRGQNVTFRCDPISEHNRLYWYRQTLGQGPEFLTYFQNEAQLEKSRLLSDRFSAERPKGSFSTLEIQRTEQGDSAMYLCASSSLSGREGLLYEQYFGPGTRLTVT.

This clone was observed a handful of times. The chain is built from TRBV7-9 and TRBJ1-6; TRBD1 aligns across 7 bases. The CDR3 contains 13 residues. CDR1 and CDR2 (germline): SEHNR, FQNEAQ (reference sequence). With V trimmed by 4 bases and J by 9 bases, 3 bases remained unmatched. The CDR3 DNA sequence: TGTGCCAGCAGCTATGAGGGGGCTTCACCCCTCCACTTT. This translates into CASSYEGASPLHF.

The chain uses TRBV19 and TRBJ2-1; 13 nucleotides line up with TRBD2. Germline V lookup: CDR1 LNHDA, CDR2 SQIVND (reference sequence). The CDR3 spans 13 residues. J was trimmed by 6 bases and V by 11 bases; bases with no gene match: 4. The CDR3 DNA reads as TGTGCCGCACGGACTAGCGGGAGCAATGAGCAGTTCTTC. Translating gives CAARTSGSNEQFF. Looking up the rest from reference TRBV19 and TRBJ2-1 gives the full variable domain: DGGITQSPKYLFRKEGQNVTLSCEQNLNHDAMYWYRQDPGQGLRLIYYSQIVNDFQKGDIAEGYSVSREKKESFPLTVTSAQKNPTAFYLCAARTSGSNEQFFGPGTRLTVL.

The chain has TRBV9 and TRBJ2-3; 14 bases fit TRBD2. V lost 0 bases, J lost 2 bases, and 8 bases stayed unmatched. The CDR3 has 19 residues. The germline V gene encodes CDR1 SGDLS and CDR2 YYNGEE. The CDR3 DNA follows: TGTGCCAGCAGCGTAGCGGGACTAGCGGGGGCCCTCCCCACAGATACGCAGTATTTT. Its translation: CASSVAGLAGALPTDTQYF.

The chain combines TRBV7-6 with TRBJ2-3, with 14 bases identical to TRBD2. The CDR3 loop spans 15 amino acids. The germline gives CDR1 SGHVS, CDR2 FNYEAQ. The junction had 3 bases not matched to a gene; V was cut back by 4 bases and J by 6 bases. The chain's CDR3 is CASSSGLAGGDTQYF. DNA of the CDR3: TGTGCCAGCAGCTCCGGACTAGCGGGAGGTGATACGCAGTATTTT.

This chain uses TRBV9 with TRBJ2-3; tentative D call: TRBD2 (6 bases). Trimming took off 1 base at V and 1 base at J, with 10 bases between the two ends. Germline V gene lookup returns CDR1 SGDLS and CDR2 YYNGEE. The CDR3 contains 15 residues. The DNA of the CDR3 is TGTGCCAGCAGCGTACTCCAGCGGGGCACAGATACGCAGTATTTT. The encoded protein is CASSVLQRGTDTQYF. Using reference TRBV9 and TRBJ2-3 for the parts outside the CDR3, the full variable domain is DSGVTQTPKHLITATGQRVTLRCSPRSGDLSVYWYQQSLDQGLQFLIQYYNGEERAKGNILERFSAQQFPDLHSELNLSSLELGDSALYFCASSVLQRGTDTQYFGPGTRLTVL.

The genes are TRBV23-1 and TRBJ2-1; unclear D gene. TRBV23-1 is identified as an open reading frame with a role that is uncertain. The CDR3 sequence is 13 residues long. Trimming removed 0 bases at V and 12 bases at J, with 12 bases between. The CDR3 sequence is CASSQSESTGQFF. CDR3 DNA sequence: TGCGCCAGCAGTCAATCAGAGTCTACGGGGCAGTTCTTC.

In DNA form, the CDR3 reads TGTGCCAGCTCACCCTCCTGGGCGGGGGGCACAGATACGCAGTATTTT. Translated: CASSPSWAGGTDTQYF. The gene calls are TRBV18 and TRBJ2-3; 7 bases align to TRBD2. The CDR3 is 16 amino acids. CDR1 KGHSH and CDR2 LQKENI come from the germline V gene. Germline trimming cut 3 bases from V and 1 base from J; bases unmatched to any gene: 7.

The gene calls are TRBV29-1 and TRBJ1-2; D is undetermined. V was clipped by 4 bases and J by 12 bases, with 21 bases between them. Germline CDR1 reads SQVTM; CDR2 reads ANQGSEA. CDR3 size: 13 residues. CDR3 loop: CSVASRLSLFNTF. CDR3 sequence (DNA): TGCAGCGTTGCCTCGCGGCTCTCGCTATTCAACACCTTC.

The CDR3 sequence is CAWSGVGGRTRGHGELFF. DNA of the CDR3: TGTGCCTGGAGTGGGGTAGGCGGGAGGACAAGGGGTCACGGGGAGCTGTTTTTT. The V gene is TRBV30, the J gene TRBJ2-2; 8 bases agree with TRBD2. The CDR3 contains 18 residues. After removal of 1 base from V and 7 bases from J, the junction contained 17 bases not matched to a gene. Germline V gene data show CDR1 as GTSNPN and CDR2 as SVGIG (reference sequence).

This chain links TRBV30 with TRBJ1-1; D is possibly TRBD1 (5 bases). Looked up from germline, CDR1 is GTSNPN and CDR2 is SVGIG (reference sequence). This CDR3 region has 12 residues. V was pared by 1 base and J by 10 bases, with 13 bases between. The CDR3: CAWSAYEGAAFF. The CDR3 DNA follows: TGTGCCTGGAGTGCCTACGAAGGGGCAGCTTTCTTT.

The chain combines TRBV11-1 with TRBJ2-1; D is possibly TRBD2 (6 bases). The germline gives CDR1 SGHAT, CDR2 FQDESV (reference sequence). Trimming removed 4 bases from V and 0 bases from J, with 19 bases in between. The CDR3 runs 18 residues. Here the CDR3 reads CASSSRGTGPSSYNEQFF. CDR3 in DNA: TGTGCCAGCAGCTCCCGGGGGACGGGGCCTAGCTCCTACAATGAGCAGTTCTTC. Full variable domain (missing parts from reference TRBV11-1 and TRBJ2-1): EAEVAQSPRYKITEKSQAVAFWCDPISGHATLYWYRQILGQGPELLVQFQDESVVDDSQLPKDRFSAERLKGVDSTLKIQPAELGDSAMYLCASSSRGTGPSSYNEQFFGPGTRLTVL.

This chain connects TRBV5-4 to TRBJ1-2, with a tentative D call TRBD1 (5 bases). The CDR3 has 14 amino acids. The germline CDR1 and CDR2 sequences are SGHNT and YYREEE (reference sequence). The germline V and J ends were trimmed by 4 bases and 7 bases, with 17 bases remaining between them. CDR3 bases: TGTGCCAGCAGCCCGGGCGGAGGGGCGGGTGGCTACACCTTC. Amino acids: CASSPGGGAGGYTF.

The rearrangement joins TRBV2 to TRBJ2-1; TRBD2 agrees at 8 bases. Unmatched junction bases numbered 14, after V lost 6 bases and J lost 10 bases. This CDR3 spans 15 amino acids. CDR1 and CDR2 (germline): SNHLY, FYNNEI. CDR3 sequence reads: CASRSRAGGMGEQFF. The CDR3 nucleotides are TGTGCCAGCAGGTCTCGGGCGGGGGGAATGGGCGAGCAGTTCTTC.

CDR3 coding DNA: TGTGCCAGCAGCGTAGGGCAGGGTGGGCTAGGATCCTACAATGAGCAGTTCTTC. Translating it yields CASSVGQGGLGSYNEQFF. The rearrangement uses TRBV9 and TRBJ2-1; maybe TRBD1 (5 bases). Trimming took off 0 bases at V and 1 base at J, with 17 bases between the two ends. This CDR3 contains 18 residues. Germline V gives CDR1 SGDLS, CDR2 YYNGEE. The complete variable domain, with remaining parts taken from reference TRBV9 and TRBJ2-1, reads DSGVTQTPKHLITATGQRVTLRCSPRSGDLSVYWYQQSLDQGLQFLIQYYNGEERAKGNILERFSAQQFPDLHSELNLSSLELGDSALYFCASSVGQGGLGSYNEQFFGPGTRLTVL.

This rearrangement joins TRBV7-9 to TRBJ2-7, with TRBD2 matching over 12 bases. The CDR3 totals 18 residues. V gave up 2 bases and J gave up 2 bases; unmatched junction bases: 10. Germline V gives CDR1 SEHNR, CDR2 FQNEAQ (reference sequence). In DNA form, the CDR3 reads TGTGCCAGCAGCTTACCCTTGCAGACTAGCGGGAGTCCCTACGAGCAGTACTTC. Translation: CASSLPLQTSGSPYEQYF.

This clone was seen once. The V call is TRBV4-1, the J call TRBJ2-1, with TRBD2 matching over 12 bases. The germline V gene has CDR1 MGHRA and CDR2 YSYEKL. V was clipped by 4 bases and J by 4 bases; unmatched bases: 8. This CDR3 is built from 17 residues. CDR3 sequence (DNA): TGCGCCAGCAGCCTAAGCCTAGCGGGGGGGAGATACAATGAGCAGTTCTTC. It is translated as CASSLSLAGGRYNEQFF.

V usage is TRBV9 and J usage is TRBJ1-4, with D possibly being TRBD1 (5 bases). In germline, CDR1 is SGDLS, CDR2 YYNGEE. V lost 4 bases and J lost 3, with 13 bases in between. The CDR3 is 15 amino acids. The DNA for the CDR3 is TGTGCCAGCAGCCCGCAGGACAAATCTAATGAAAAACTGTTTTTT. It specifies CASSPQDKSNEKLFF.

The rearrangement uses TRBV4-1 and TRBJ2-7; 8 bases align to TRBD1. V gave up 6 bases and J gave up 2 bases; unmatched junction bases: 9. Germline assignment: CDR1 MGHRA and CDR2 YSYEKL. This CDR3 is 15 amino acids long. In nucleotides, the CDR3 is TGCGCCAGCAGTCAGTACAGGGGGGAGACCTACGAGCAGTACTTC. It codes for CASSQYRGETYEQYF.

The chain links TRBV4-2 to TRBJ2-3; maybe TRBD2 (7 bases). The germline V gene encodes CDR1 LGHNA and CDR2 YNFKEQ. The CDR3 has 16 residues. V lost 1 base and J lost 2, with 13 bases in between. The CDR3 bases are TGTGCCAGCAGCCAAGGACGGGGGGCCGTCACAGATACGCAGTATTTT. Protein product: CASSQGRGAVTDTQYF.

The chain carries TRBV2 and TRBJ2-2, with 7 positions matching TRBD2. Germline values: CDR1 SNHLY, CDR2 FYNNEI. With 3 bases clipped from V and 4 bases from J, the junction kept 5 bases outside the gene matches. The CDR3 is made up of 15 amino acids. CDR3 nucleotides: TGTGCCAGCAGTGACAGGGAGGGGTCCACCGGGGAGCTGTTTTTT. It specifies CASSDREGSTGELFF.

This chain joins TRBV11-2 and TRBJ1-2, with 9 positions matching TRBD1. This CDR3 has 18 amino acids. Trimming at V came to 5 bases and at J to 4 bases, leaving 17 bases not matched to a gene. Germline CDR1 SGHAT, CDR2 FQNNGV. The CDR3 loop reads CASSHLGQGRGGRYGYTF. CDR3 nucleotide sequence: TGTGCCAGCAGCCACCTGGGACAGGGAAGAGGGGGCCGCTATGGCTACACCTTC.

This rearrangement joins TRBV7-6 to TRBJ2-6, with a possible D match to TRBD2 (7 bases). Germline CDR1 SGHVS, CDR2 FNYEAQ. CDR3 length equals 19 residues. The V end lost 0 bases, the J end lost 1 base, and 16 bases lay between the germline ends. This CDR3 reads CASSLAGGAPLSGANVLTF. CDR3 coding DNA: TGTGCCAGCAGCTTAGCGGGGGGGGCTCCGCTTTCTGGGGCCAACGTCCTGACTTTC. Full variable domain (rest looked up from reference TRBV7-6 and TRBJ2-6): GAGVSQSPRYKVTKRGQDVALRCDPISGHVSLYWYRQALGQGPEFLTYFNYEAQQDKSGLPNDRFSAERPEGSISTLTIQRTEQRDSAMYRCASSLAGGAPLSGANVLTFGAGSRLTVL.

This chain uses TRBV6-1 with TRBJ1-2, with 7 bases matching TRBD1. V shed 10 bases, J shed 8 bases, and the junction held 19 bases outside the gene matches. CDR1 and CDR2 (germline): MNHNS, SASEGT. This CDR3 contains 15 residues. DNA for the CDR3: TGTGCCACAGGACAGGCAGGGGTCTCGAGTTTAGGCTACACCTTC. Amino acid sequence: CATGQAGVSSLGYTF.

The chain carries TRBV28 and TRBJ1-4, with D possibly TRBD1 on 5 matching bases. Germline V gene sequence: CDR1 MDHEN, CDR2 SYDVKM. V lost 5 bases and J 4 bases, leaving 17 bases between the germline ends. This CDR3 region has 16 residues. CDR3 DNA sequence: TGTGCCAGCAGTCGTATAACAGGAACTTATAATGAAAAACTGTTTTTT. Its protein is CASSRITGTYNEKLFF.

V and J are TRBV2 and TRBJ2-3, with 14 bases fitting TRBD2. V lost 4 bases, J lost 6 bases, and 3 bases stayed unmatched. Germline CDR1 and CDR2: SNHLY and FYNNEI. CDR3 size: 15 residues. CDR3 residues: CASSGTSGGLDTQYF. Here the CDR3 DNA reads TGTGCCAGCAGTGGGACTAGCGGGGGGTTGGATACGCAGTATTTT.

The chain is built from TRBV6-1 and TRBJ1-1, with TRBD1 matching over 9 bases. From germline, CDR1 is MNHNS and CDR2 SASEGT. V dropped 6 bases and J dropped 4; count of bases not matched to a gene: 6. The CDR3 totals 14 residues. The CDR3: CASRGTGRVTEAFF. As DNA, the CDR3 is TGTGCCAGCAGGGGGACAGGGAGGGTCACTGAAGCTTTCTTT.